These 13 T cell receptor beta chains came from one sample sequenced in a study of control samples from healthy donors and cancer patients. Sequenced by immunoSEQ multiplex PCR; TCRdb stores in-frame clones only, minus some. The sample shows roughly 450,000 clones, around 90% of them seen only once. Sequencing was performed on PBMCs. These receptor sequences come from a middle-aged man with head and neck cancer.

The chain has TRBV5-1 and TRBJ2-7; 7 bases fit TRBD1. Germline V CDR1 and CDR2: SGHRS, YFSETQ. V shed 2 bases, J shed 3 bases, and the junction held 11 bases outside the gene matches. CDR3 length: 16 residues. This CDR3 is CASSFGDPDRVYEQYF. DNA for the CDR3: TGCGCCAGCAGCTTCGGGGACCCAGACAGGGTCTACGAGCAGTACTTC.

CDR3 DNA: TGTGCCAGCAGTCCCCGGACAAGCTCCTACAATGAGCAGTTCTTC. Translated: CASSPRTSSYNEQFF. The J gene is TRBJ2-1, the V gene TRBV27; a weak D match, TRBD1 (5 bases). CDR1 is MNHEY and CDR2 is SMNVEV in the germline V gene (reference sequence). The CDR3 extends over 15 amino acids. V lost 5 bases to trimming and J lost 0 bases, with 11 bases between them.

This clone was seen once. V is TRBV3-1 (or the pseudogene TRBV3-2) and J is TRBJ1-1; D remains unclear. Germline V gene data show CDR1 as LGHDT and CDR2 as YNNKEL (reference sequence). The CDR3 consists of 14 residues. V lost 0 bases, J lost 10 bases, and 15 bases lay in between. The CDR3 DNA follows: TGTGCCAGCAGCCAAGATCTTGGCTCTCAGAGAGCTTTCTTT. It specifies CASSQDLGSQRAFF.

The chain carries TRBV6-2 or TRBV6-3 and TRBJ1-5; D unresolved. Trimming stripped 4 bases from V and 3 bases from J, with 10 bases between. This CDR3 is 14 amino acids long. Germline CDR1 is MNHEY and CDR2 is SVGEGT. In DNA, the CDR3 is TGTGCCAGCAGTTTAGCACGAAACAATCAGCCCCAGCATTTT. Encoded protein: CASSLARNNQPQHF.

This clone was seen only once. The V call is TRBV6-5, the J call TRBJ2-7; D unclear. The CDR3 totals 13 residues. Germline CDR1 reads MNHEY; CDR2 reads SVGAGI. The V end lost 7 bases, the J end lost 7 bases, and 17 bases lay between the germline ends. The CDR3: CASTESGVGEQYF. The CDR3 DNA is TGTGCCAGCACCGAATCGGGTGTAGGGGAGCAGTACTTC.

This chain connects TRBV9 to TRBJ2-1; TRBD1 or TRBD2 may be the D gene (7 bases each). The V gene's germline CDR1 is SGDLS and CDR2 YYNGEE. CDR3 length: 19 amino acids. With 3 bases removed from V and 3 bases from J, the gap between germline ends came to 25 bases. The CDR3: CASSADRVAGNSGYNEQFF. The CDR3 DNA is TGTGCCAGCAGCGCCGACAGGGTAGCGGGCAATAGCGGCTACAATGAGCAGTTCTTC.

The chain is built from TRBV3-1 (or the pseudogene TRBV3-2) and TRBJ2-7; D gene uncertain. Germline CDR1 LGHDT, CDR2 YNNKEL (reference sequence). The CDR3 totals 13 residues. V lost 0 bases and J lost 7, with 10 bases in between. The CDR3 DNA is TGTGCCAGCAGCCAAGATTGGCCTAGGGAGCAGTACTTC. Translation: CASSQDWPREQYF.

The V call is TRBV6-2 or TRBV6-3, the J call TRBJ2-7; D may be TRBD2 (6 bases). Trimming cost V 5 bases and J 5 bases, with 19 bases left between them. The CDR3 contains 15 residues. In germline, CDR1 is MNHEY, CDR2 SVGEGT. This chain's CDR3 is CASSDGTPIDDEQYF. The CDR3 coding sequence is TGTGCCAGCAGTGACGGGACTCCAATTGATGACGAGCAGTACTTC.

Concerning this clone: Likely a read error: the CDR3 ends without its conserved phenylalanine or tryptophan. The rearrangement joins TRBV30 to TRBJ1-6; 9 nucleotides agree with TRBD1. Looked up from germline, CDR1 is GTSNPN and CDR2 is SVGIG (reference sequence). Losses at the gene ends were 7 bases for V and 7 bases for J; bases not matched to a gene: 5. The CDR3 contains 13 residues. The CDR3: CAFRTGVNSPLHL. The CDR3 DNA sequence: TGTGCCTTCCGGACAGGGGTAAATTCACCCCTCCACCTT.

The chain uses TRBV7-6 and TRBJ1-5; no clear D. Trimming removed 5 bases from V and 4 bases from J, with 9 bases in between. Germline V gene lookup returns CDR1 SGHVS and CDR2 FNYEAQ. The CDR3 runs 13 residues. CDR3 coding DNA: TGTGCCAGCAGCGAAGATGTAAATCAGCCCCAGCATTTT. Its protein is CASSEDVNQPQHF.

CDR3 in amino acids: CASSTHRGLGDYEQYF. In DNA, the CDR3 is TGTGCCAGCAGTACCCATAGGGGACTAGGTGACTACGAGCAGTACTTC. The genes are TRBV27 and TRBJ2-7; 8 bases align to TRBD2. The CDR3 length is 16 residues. The J segment lost 3 bases and the V segment lost 5 bases, leaving 12 bases of the junction unmatched. Germline V gene sequence: CDR1 MNHEY, CDR2 SMNVEV (reference sequence).

V usage is TRBV4-1 and J usage is TRBJ2-1, with D possibly matching TRBD1 (6 bases). Germline CDR1 is MGHRA and CDR2 is YSYEKL. The CDR3 extends over 15 amino acids. The germline V and J ends were trimmed by 1 base and 6 bases, with 13 bases remaining between them. The DNA for the CDR3 is TGCGCCAGCAGCCAAGGGGACAACAGGGTCAATGAGCAGTTCTTC. Its protein is CASSQGDNRVNEQFF.

The V gene is TRBV2, the J gene TRBJ2-7, with a weak D call TRBD1 (5 bases). From germline, CDR1 is SNHLY and CDR2 FYNNEI. The CDR3 covers 14 residues. Trimming pared 7 bases from V and 2 bases from J, leaving 15 bases between. DNA for the CDR3: TGTGCCAGCACCCAAGGGCGCAGGGCCTACGAGCAGTACTTC. It is translated as CASTQGRRAYEQYF.